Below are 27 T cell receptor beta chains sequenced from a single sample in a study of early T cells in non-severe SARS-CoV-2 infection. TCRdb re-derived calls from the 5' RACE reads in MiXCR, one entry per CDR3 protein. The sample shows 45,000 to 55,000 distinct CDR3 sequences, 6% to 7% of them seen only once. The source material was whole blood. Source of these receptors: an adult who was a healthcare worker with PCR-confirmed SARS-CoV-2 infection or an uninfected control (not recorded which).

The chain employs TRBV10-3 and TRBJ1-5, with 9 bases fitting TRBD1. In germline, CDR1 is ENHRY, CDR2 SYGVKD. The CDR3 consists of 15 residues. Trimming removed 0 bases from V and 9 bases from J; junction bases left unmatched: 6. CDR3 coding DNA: TGTGCCATCAGTGAGTCTCCGGGACAGGGAATGCCCCAGCATTTT. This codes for CAISESPGQGMPQHF.

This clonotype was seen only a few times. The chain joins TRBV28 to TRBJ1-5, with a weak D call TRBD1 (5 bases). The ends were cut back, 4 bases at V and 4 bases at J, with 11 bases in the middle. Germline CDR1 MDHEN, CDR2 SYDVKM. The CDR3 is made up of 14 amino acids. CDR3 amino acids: CASSSMTANQPQHF. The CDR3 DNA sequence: TGTGCCAGCAGTTCCATGACAGCGAATCAGCCCCAGCATTTT. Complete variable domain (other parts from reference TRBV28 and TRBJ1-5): DVKVTQSSRYLVKRTGEKVFLECVQDMDHENMFWYRQDPGLGLRLIYFSYDVKMKEKGDIPEGYSVSREKKERFSLILESASTNQTSMYLCASSSMTANQPQHFGDGTRLSIL.

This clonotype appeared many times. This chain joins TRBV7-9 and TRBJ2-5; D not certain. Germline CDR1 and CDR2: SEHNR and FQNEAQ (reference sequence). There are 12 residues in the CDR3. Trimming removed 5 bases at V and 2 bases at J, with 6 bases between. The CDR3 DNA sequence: TGTGCCAGCAGCCCCCTACAAGAGACCCAGTACTTC. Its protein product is CASSPLQETQYF.

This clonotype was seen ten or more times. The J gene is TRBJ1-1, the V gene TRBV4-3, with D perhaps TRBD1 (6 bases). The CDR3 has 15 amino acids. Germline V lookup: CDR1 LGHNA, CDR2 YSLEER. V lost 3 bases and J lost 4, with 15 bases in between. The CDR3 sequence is CASSQLGQFGTEAFF. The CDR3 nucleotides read TGCGCCAGCAGCCAGCTTGGACAGTTTGGCACTGAAGCTTTCTTT.

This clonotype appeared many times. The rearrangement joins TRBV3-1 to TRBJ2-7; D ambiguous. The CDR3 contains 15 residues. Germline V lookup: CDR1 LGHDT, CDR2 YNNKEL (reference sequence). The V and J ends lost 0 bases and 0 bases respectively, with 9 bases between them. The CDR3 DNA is TGTGCCAGCAGCCAAGATCCGGCAGGCTCCTACGAGCAGTACTTC. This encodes CASSQDPAGSYEQYF.

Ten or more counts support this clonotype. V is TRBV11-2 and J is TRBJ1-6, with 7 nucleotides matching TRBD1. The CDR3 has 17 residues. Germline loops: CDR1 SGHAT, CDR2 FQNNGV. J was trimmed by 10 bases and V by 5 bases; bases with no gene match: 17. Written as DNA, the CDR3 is TGTGCCAGCAGCCAAATGAGCCGACAGGGTTTCGGGTCACCCCTCCACTTT. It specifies CASSQMSRQGFGSPLHF.

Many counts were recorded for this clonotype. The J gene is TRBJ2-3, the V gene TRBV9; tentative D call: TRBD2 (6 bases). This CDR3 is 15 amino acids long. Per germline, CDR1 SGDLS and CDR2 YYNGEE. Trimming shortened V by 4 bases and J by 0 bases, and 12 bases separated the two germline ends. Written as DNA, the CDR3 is TGTGCCAGCAGCTCAACTAGCATCAGCACAGATACGCAGTATTTT. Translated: CASSSTSISTDTQYF.

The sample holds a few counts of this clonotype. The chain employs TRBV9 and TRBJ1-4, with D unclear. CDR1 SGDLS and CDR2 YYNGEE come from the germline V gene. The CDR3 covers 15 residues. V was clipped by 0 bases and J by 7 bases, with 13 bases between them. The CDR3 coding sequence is TGTGCCAGCAGCGTAGGAGGGCCAGACGGTGAAAAACTGTTTTTT. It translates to CASSVGGPDGEKLFF. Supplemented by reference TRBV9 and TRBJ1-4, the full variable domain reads DSGVTQTPKHLITATGQRVTLRCSPRSGDLSVYWYQQSLDQGLQFLIQYYNGEERAKGNILERFSAQQFPDLHSELNLSSLELGDSALYFCASSVGGPDGEKLFFGSGTQLSVL.

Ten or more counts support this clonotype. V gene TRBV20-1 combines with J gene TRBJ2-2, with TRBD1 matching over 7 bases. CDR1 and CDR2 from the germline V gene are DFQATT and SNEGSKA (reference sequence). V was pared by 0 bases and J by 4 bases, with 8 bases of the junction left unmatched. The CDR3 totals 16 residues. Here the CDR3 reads CSARDVRAGGTGELFF. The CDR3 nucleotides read TGCAGTGCTAGAGATGTAAGGGCAGGGGGCACCGGGGAGCTGTTTTTT.

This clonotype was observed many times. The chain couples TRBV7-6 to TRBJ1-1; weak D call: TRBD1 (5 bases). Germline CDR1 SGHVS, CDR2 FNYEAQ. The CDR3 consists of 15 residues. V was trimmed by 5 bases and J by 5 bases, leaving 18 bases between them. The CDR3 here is CASSPTGRGKTEAFF. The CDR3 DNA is TGTGCCAGCAGCCCTACCGGACGGGGGAAAACTGAAGCTTTCTTT. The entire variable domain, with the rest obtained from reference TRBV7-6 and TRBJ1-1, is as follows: GAGVSQSPRYKVTKRGQDVALRCDPISGHVSLYWYRQALGQGPEFLTYFNYEAQQDKSGLPNDRFSAERPEGSISTLTIQRTEQRDSAMYRCASSPTGRGKTEAFFGQGTRLTVV.

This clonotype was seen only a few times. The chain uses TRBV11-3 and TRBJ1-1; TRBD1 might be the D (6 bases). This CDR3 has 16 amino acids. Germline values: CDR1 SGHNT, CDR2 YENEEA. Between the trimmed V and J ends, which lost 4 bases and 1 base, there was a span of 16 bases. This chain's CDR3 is CASSSYSGAGNTEAFF. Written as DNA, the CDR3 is TGTGCCAGCAGCTCATACTCAGGGGCCGGGAACACTGAAGCTTTCTTT.

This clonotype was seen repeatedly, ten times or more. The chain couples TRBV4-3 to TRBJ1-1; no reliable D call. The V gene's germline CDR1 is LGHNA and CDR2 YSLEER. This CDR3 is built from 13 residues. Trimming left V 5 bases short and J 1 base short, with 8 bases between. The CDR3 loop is CASSVQRNTEAFF. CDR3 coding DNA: TGCGCCAGCAGCGTACAGAGGAACACTGAAGCTTTCTTT.

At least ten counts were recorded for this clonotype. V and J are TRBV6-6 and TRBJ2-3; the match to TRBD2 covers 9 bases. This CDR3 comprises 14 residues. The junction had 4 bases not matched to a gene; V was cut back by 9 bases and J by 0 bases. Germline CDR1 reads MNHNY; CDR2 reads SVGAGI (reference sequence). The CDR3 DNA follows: TGTGCCAGTAAGCGGGGGGAAAGCACAGATACGCAGTATTTT. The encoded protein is CASKRGESTDTQYF.

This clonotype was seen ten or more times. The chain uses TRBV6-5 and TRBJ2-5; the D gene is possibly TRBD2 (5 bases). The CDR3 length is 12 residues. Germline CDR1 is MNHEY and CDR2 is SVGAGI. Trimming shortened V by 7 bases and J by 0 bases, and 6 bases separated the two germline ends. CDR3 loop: CASNGNQETQYF. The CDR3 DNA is TGTGCCAGCAACGGGAACCAAGAGACCCAGTACTTC.

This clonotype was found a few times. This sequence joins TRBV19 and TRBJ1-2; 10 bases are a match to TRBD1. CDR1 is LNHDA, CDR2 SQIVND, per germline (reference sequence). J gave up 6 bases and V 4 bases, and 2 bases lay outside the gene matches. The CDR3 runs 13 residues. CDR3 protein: CASSRGQGNGYTF. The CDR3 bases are TGTGCCAGTAGTAGGGGACAGGGGAATGGCTACACCTTC.

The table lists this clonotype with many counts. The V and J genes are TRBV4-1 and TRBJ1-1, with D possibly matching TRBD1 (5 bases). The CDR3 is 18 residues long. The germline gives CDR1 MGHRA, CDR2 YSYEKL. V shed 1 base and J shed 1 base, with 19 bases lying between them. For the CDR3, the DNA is TGCGCCAGCAGCCAAGTATCGATGAGAGTTCAGGGGAACACTGAAGCTTTCTTT. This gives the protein CASSQVSMRVQGNTEAFF.

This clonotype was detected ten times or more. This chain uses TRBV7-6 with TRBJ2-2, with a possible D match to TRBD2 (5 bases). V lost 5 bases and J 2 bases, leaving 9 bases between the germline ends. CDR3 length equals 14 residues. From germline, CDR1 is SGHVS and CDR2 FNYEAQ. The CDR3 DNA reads TGTGCCAGCAGCCGGACTGAAAACACCGGGGAGCTGTTTTTT. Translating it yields CASSRTENTGELFF. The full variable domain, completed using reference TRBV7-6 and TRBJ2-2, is GAGVSQSPRYKVTKRGQDVALRCDPISGHVSLYWYRQALGQGPEFLTYFNYEAQQDKSGLPNDRFSAERPEGSISTLTIQRTEQRDSAMYRCASSRTENTGELFFGEGSRLTVL.

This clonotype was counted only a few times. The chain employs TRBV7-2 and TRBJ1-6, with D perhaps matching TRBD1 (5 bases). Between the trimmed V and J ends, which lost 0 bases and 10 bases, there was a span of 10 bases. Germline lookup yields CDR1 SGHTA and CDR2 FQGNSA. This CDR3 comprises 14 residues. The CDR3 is CASSLAGEASPLHF. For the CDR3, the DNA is TGTGCCAGCAGCTTAGCAGGGGAGGCGTCACCCCTCCACTTT.

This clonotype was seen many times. CDR3 residues: CASSSRTSGGLTYEQYF. DNA for the CDR3: TGTGCCAGCAGCTCCCGGACTAGCGGGGGCCTGACCTACGAGCAGTACTTC. The V gene is TRBV7-9, the J gene TRBJ2-7; 13 bases are shared with TRBD2. Germline V gene data show CDR1 as SEHNR and CDR2 as FQNEAQ (reference sequence). The V gene end was trimmed by 4 bases and the J gene end by 2 bases; junction bases not matched to a gene: 8. The CDR3 is made up of 17 amino acids.

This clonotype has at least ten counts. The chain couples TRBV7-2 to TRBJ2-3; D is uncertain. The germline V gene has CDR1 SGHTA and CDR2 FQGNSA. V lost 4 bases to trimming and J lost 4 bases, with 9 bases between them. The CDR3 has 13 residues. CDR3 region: CASSSYGPDTQYF. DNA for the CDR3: TGTGCCAGCAGCTCGTATGGGCCAGATACGCAGTATTTT.

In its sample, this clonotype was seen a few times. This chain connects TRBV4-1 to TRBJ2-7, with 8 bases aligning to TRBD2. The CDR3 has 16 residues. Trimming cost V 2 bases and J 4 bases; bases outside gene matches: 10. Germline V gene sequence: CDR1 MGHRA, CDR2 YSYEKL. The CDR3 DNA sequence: TGCGCCAGCAGCCAACAACCAGGCGGGGGGACATACGAGCAGTACTTC. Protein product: CASSQQPGGGTYEQYF.

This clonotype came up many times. In nucleotides, the CDR3 is TGCAGTGCCCTAGGGGACATCAATCAGCCCCAGCATTTT. Translated, it gives CSALGDINQPQHF. The chain is built from TRBV20-1 and TRBJ1-5; D is perhaps TRBD1 (6 bases). With 6 bases removed from V and 3 bases from J, the gap between germline ends came to 12 bases. The CDR3 is 13 amino acids. CDR1 and CDR2 (germline): DFQATT, SNEGSKA (reference sequence).

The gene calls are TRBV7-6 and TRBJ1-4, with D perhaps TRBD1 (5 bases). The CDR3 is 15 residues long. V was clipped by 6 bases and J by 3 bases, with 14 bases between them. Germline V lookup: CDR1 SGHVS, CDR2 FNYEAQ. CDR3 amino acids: CASSERQSANEKLFF. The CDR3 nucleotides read TGTGCCAGCAGTGAGAGACAGAGCGCTAATGAAAAACTGTTTTTT. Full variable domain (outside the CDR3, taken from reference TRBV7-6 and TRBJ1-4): GAGVSQSPRYKVTKRGQDVALRCDPISGHVSLYWYRQALGQGPEFLTYFNYEAQQDKSGLPNDRFSAERPEGSISTLTIQRTEQRDSAMYRCASSERQSANEKLFFGSGTQLSVL.

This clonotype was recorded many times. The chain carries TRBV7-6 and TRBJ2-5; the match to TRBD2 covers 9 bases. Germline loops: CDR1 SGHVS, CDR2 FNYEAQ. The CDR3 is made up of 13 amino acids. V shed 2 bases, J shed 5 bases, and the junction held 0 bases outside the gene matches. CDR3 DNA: TGTGCCAGCAGCTTACTAGCGGGGGAGACCCAGTACTTC. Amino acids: CASSLLAGETQYF. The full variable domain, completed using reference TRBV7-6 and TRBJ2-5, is GAGVSQSPRYKVTKRGQDVALRCDPISGHVSLYWYRQALGQGPEFLTYFNYEAQQDKSGLPNDRFSAERPEGSISTLTIQRTEQRDSAMYRCASSLLAGETQYFGPGTRLLVL.

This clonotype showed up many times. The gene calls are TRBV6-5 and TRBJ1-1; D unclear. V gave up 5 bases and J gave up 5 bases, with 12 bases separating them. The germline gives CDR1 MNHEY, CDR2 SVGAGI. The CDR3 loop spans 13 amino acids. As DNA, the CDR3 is TGTGCCAGCAGTCTAGACCGGTGGACTGAAGCTTTCTTT. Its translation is CASSLDRWTEAFF.

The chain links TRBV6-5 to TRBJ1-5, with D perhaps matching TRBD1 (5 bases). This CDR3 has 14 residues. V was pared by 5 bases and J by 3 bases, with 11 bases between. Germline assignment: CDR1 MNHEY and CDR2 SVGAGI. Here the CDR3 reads CASSRKGINQPQHF. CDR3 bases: TGTGCCAGCAGTCGGAAGGGGATCAATCAGCCCCAGCATTTT.

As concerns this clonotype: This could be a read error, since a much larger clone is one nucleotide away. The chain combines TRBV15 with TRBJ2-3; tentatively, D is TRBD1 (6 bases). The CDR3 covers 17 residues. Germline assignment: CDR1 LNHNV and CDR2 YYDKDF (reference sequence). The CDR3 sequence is CATNRAGTSHATDTQYF. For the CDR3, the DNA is TGTGCCACCAACAGAGCCGGGACATCCCACGCCACAGATACGCAGTATTTT.